Detailed here is one T cell receptor (beta chain). Its target is not known. Germline values: CDR1 MRHNA, CDR2 SNTAGT. V was trimmed by 2 bases and J by 2 bases, leaving 21 bases between them. The CDR3 has 19 amino acids. The sample is drawn from a study of T cell responses to AZD1222 COVID-19 vaccine. Study background: Analysis merged second doses at about 4 or about 12 weeks.

Regarding the study as a whole: Baseline antibody screening turned up just six seropositive AZD1222 recipients. The donor cohort was predominantly white British with a female majority, and clonal diversity may have been underestimated. Recipients of two AZD1222 doses showed rising Spike-specific TCR breadth and depth.

Clones were sequenced by immunoSEQ multiplex PCR, and TCRdb holds only the in-frame ones, with some missing. The sample lists roughly 80,000 clones; approximately 90% were seen once. Here the sequenced sample was peripheral blood, taken on day 0 of AZD1222 vaccination. This clonotype was obtained from an adult in good health. V gene TRBV6-4 combines with J gene TRBJ2-2; tentative D call: TRBD1 (6 bases). In DNA, the CDR3 is TGTGCCAGCAGTGACATCCCAGCAATAACACAGGGAAACACCGGGGAGCTGTTTTTT. Protein product: CASSDIPAITQGNTGELFF.